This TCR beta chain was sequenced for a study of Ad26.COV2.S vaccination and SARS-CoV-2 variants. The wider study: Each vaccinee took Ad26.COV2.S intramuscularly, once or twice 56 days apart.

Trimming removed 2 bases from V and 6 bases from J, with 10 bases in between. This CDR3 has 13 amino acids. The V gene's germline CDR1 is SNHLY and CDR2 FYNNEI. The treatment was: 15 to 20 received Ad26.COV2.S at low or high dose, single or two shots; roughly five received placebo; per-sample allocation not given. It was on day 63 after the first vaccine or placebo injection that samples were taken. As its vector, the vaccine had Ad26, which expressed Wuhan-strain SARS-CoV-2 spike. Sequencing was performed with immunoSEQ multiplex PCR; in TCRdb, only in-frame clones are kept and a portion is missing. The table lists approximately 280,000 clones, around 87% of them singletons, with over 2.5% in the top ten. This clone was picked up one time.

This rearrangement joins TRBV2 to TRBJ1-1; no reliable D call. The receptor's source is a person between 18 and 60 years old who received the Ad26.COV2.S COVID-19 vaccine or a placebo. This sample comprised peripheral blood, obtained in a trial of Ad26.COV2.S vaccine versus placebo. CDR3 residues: CASSERRESEAFF. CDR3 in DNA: TGTGCCAGCAGTGAACGTAGGGAGTCTGAAGCTTTCTTT.